What follows are 15 T cell receptor beta chains derived from one specimen sequenced in a study of CD8 T cells in Susac syndrome. RNA was extracted with the RNeasy kit, and a quantity of about 0.5 to 1 ug was reverse transcribed using random hexamers. Via MiXCR, TCRdb re-called the immunoSEQ multiplex PCR reads, giving one row per CDR3 protein. The data hold 100,000 to 150,000 distinct CDR3 sequences, with around 94% observed a single time. The source material was CD4+ T cells from PBMCs. These receptors were collected from a human donor with multiple sclerosis.

This chain links TRBV3-1 with TRBJ2-1; no definite D call. Trimming took 3 bases from V and 6 from J, leaving 9 bases between them. Germline CDR1 LGHDT, CDR2 YNNKEL (reference sequence). This CDR3 spans 13 amino acids. CDR3 sequence (DNA): TGTGCCAGCAGCCAGACCCGTGGCAATGAGCAGTTCTTC. Amino acid sequence: CASSQTRGNEQFF.

The chain employs TRBV7-2 and TRBJ1-4; D remains unclear. CDR1 is SGHTA, CDR2 FQGNSA, per germline. The CDR3 is 14 residues long. Trimming removed 4 bases at V and 8 bases at J, with 14 bases between. CDR3 sequence reads: CASSSSGRQEKLFF. CDR3 in DNA: TGTGCCAGCAGCTCTAGCGGGCGGCAGGAAAAACTGTTTTTT.

The chain's CDR3 is CASSFWDEQYF. The DNA for the CDR3 is TGTGCCAGCAGTTTTTGGGACGAGCAGTACTTC. The gene calls are TRBV28 and TRBJ2-7; D gene ambiguous. CDR1 is MDHEN and CDR2 is SYDVKM in the germline V gene. The CDR3 loop spans 11 amino acids. The V end was cut by 3 bases, the J end by 5 bases, with 5 bases between.

This clonotype was detected once. This chain joins TRBV20-1 and TRBJ1-5, with 7 bases fitting TRBD1. The J segment lost 0 bases and the V segment lost 6 bases, leaving 5 bases of the junction unmatched. The CDR3 has 14 amino acids. Germline-derived CDR1 and CDR2 are DFQATT and SNEGSKA (reference sequence). CDR3 coding DNA: TGCAGTGCAAAGGGACAGAATAGCAATCAGCCCCAGCATTTT. This gives the protein CSAKGQNSNQPQHF.

The V and J genes are TRBV14 and TRBJ2-5; D unresolved. The length of the CDR3 is 16 residues. Per the germline V gene, CDR1 is SGHDN and CDR2 is FVKESK. V was clipped by 0 bases and J by 2 bases, with 13 bases between them. This CDR3 is CASSQDRTAVQETQYF. CDR3 sequence (DNA): TGTGCCAGCAGCCAAGATCGGACGGCAGTACAAGAGACCCAGTACTTC.

The chain joins TRBV30 to TRBJ2-5, with D unclear. V was shortened by 1 base and J by 8 bases, with 14 bases between the two germline ends. The CDR3 runs 13 residues. Germline CDR1 GTSNPN, CDR2 SVGIG (reference sequence). The CDR3, as DNA: TGTGCCTGGAGTGCTCCCCACCGCGAAACCCAGTACTTC. Protein sequence: CAWSAPHRETQYF.

The V gene is TRBV12-3 or TRBV12-4, the J gene TRBJ1-1; no clear D. V was clipped by 4 bases and J by 2 bases, with 11 bases between them. This CDR3 is 14 amino acids long. The CDR3 coding sequence is TGTGCCAGCAGTTCCAGACCGAGTAACACTGAAGCTTTCTTT. Protein product: CASSSRPSNTEAFF.

The rearrangement links TRBV20-1 to TRBJ1-1; the match to TRBD1 covers 7 bases. There are 15 residues in the CDR3. V shed 6 bases, J shed 2 bases, and the junction held 12 bases outside the gene matches. CDR1 is DFQATT, CDR2 SNEGSKA, per germline (reference sequence). The DNA of the CDR3 is TGCAGTGCCGGACAGGCGGCTGCGGTCAACACTGAAGCTTTCTTT. This translates into CSAGQAAAVNTEAFF.

Notes on this clonotype: The junction departs from germline at one end; a sequencing error may be responsible. The rearrangement links TRBV4-2 to TRBJ2-1; 13 bases match TRBD2. In germline, CDR1 is LGHNA, CDR2 YNFKEQ. The CDR3 is 15 residues long. The CDR3 is CAGSQARTSGSEQFF. The CDR3, as DNA: TGTGCCGGCAGCCAAGCAAGGACTAGCGGGAGTGAGCAGTTCTTC.

The chain combines TRBV7-9 with TRBJ2-5; TRBD1 agrees at 8 bases. Trimming at V came to 7 bases and at J to 5 bases, leaving 9 bases not matched to a gene. CDR3 size: 14 residues. CDR1 is SEHNR and CDR2 is FQNEAQ in the germline V gene (reference sequence). DNA of the CDR3: TGTGCCAGCATGGTAGGACAGGGCGGGGAGACCCAGTACTTC. Amino acid sequence: CASMVGQGGETQYF.

The CDR3 bases are TGTGCCAGCAGCGGACAGGGGAGTGGGGCCACTGAAGCTTTCTTT. Its translation: CASSGQGSGATEAFF. This chain joins TRBV9 and TRBJ1-1; TRBD1 agrees at 8 bases. J gave up 4 bases and V 3 bases, and 8 bases lay outside the gene matches. Per the germline V gene, CDR1 is SGDLS and CDR2 is YYNGEE. This CDR3 spans 15 amino acids.

The rearrangement uses TRBV20-1 and TRBJ2-3; no reliable D call. Deletions cut 0 bases from V and 6 bases from J, with 13 bases between. This CDR3 contains 14 residues. Looked up from germline, CDR1 is DFQATT and CDR2 is SNEGSKA (reference sequence). As DNA, the CDR3 is TGCAGTGCTAGAGAGATCTCCCTCCGGGATACGCAGTATTTT. It specifies CSAREISLRDTQYF.

The chain employs TRBV6-5 and TRBJ2-7; D ambiguous. The CDR3 has 12 amino acids. Germline CDR1 reads MNHEY; CDR2 reads SVGAGI. V shed 2 bases and J shed 6 bases, with 8 bases lying between them. The DNA for the CDR3 is TGTGCCAGCAGTTACCGCGACACCGAGCAGTACTTC. It codes for CASSYRDTEQYF.

The V call is TRBV19, the J call TRBJ2-6; unclear D gene. The germline V gene has CDR1 LNHDA and CDR2 SQIVND (reference sequence). V dropped 2 bases and J dropped 0 bases, with 14 bases sitting between them. The CDR3 loop spans 18 amino acids. CDR3 loop: CASSIKTGGISGANVLTF. The CDR3 coding sequence is TGTGCCAGTAGTATAAAGACCGGCGGAATCTCTGGGGCCAACGTCCTGACTTTC.

The J gene is TRBJ2-3, the V gene TRBV3-1, with 10 bases lining up with TRBD1. Per germline, CDR1 LGHDT and CDR2 YNNKEL (reference sequence). The CDR3 covers 16 residues. V shed 4 bases and J 6 bases; nucleotides not matched to a gene: 10. CDR3 loop: CASSPPTGTGVDTQYF. The CDR3 DNA reads TGTGCCAGCAGCCCTCCTACCGGGACAGGGGTCGATACGCAGTATTTT.